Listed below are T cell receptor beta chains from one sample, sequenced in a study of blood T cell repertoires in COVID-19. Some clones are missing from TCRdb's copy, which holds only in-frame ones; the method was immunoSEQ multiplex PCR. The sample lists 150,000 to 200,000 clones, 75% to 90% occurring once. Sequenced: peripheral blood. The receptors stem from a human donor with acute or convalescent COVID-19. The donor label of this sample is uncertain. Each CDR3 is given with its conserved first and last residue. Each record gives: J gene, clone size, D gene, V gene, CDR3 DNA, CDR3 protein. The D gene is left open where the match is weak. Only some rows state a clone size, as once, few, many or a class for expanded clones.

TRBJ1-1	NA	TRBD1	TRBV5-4	TGTGCCAGCAGCCCGGACAGGGACACTGAAGCTTTCTTT	CASSPDRDTEAFF
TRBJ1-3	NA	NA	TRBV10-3	TGTGCCATCACCCCGGGAGCGAGCTCTGGAAACACCATATATTTT	CAITPGASSGNTIYF
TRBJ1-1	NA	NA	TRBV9	TGTGCCAGCAGCGTAGGGACAGCGAACACTGAAGCTTTCTTT	CASSVGTANTEAFF
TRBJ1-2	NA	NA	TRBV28	TGTGCCAGCAGTTCCACGACAGAAGGATTCTATGGCTACACCTTC	CASSSTTEGFYGYTF
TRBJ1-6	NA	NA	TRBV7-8	TGTGCCAGCAGCTTAGCCATCGGACAGAGGTTAAATTCACCCCTCCACTTT	CASSLAIGQRLNSPLHF
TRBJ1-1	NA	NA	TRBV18	TGTGCCAGCTCACCGGGGCAGACAGGAGGCACTGAAGCTTTCTTT	CASSPGQTGGTEAFF
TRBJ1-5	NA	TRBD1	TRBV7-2	TGTGCCAGCAGCCCGGACAGGGGAGGTTATGGTCAGCCCCAGCATTTT	CASSPDRGGYGQPQHF
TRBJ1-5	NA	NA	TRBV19	TGTGCCAGTAGCATCCGGGGTTGGGAGCAGCCCCAGCATTTT	CASSIRGWEQPQHF
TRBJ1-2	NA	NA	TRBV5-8	TGTGCCAGCAGCTTGGTTTCACCAACCGGGGGCTACACCTTC	CASSLVSPTGGYTF
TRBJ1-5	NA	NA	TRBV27	TGTGCCAGCAGTTTACCCAAGCGACAGAATCACGATCAGCCCCAGCATTTT	CASSLPKRQNHDQPQHF
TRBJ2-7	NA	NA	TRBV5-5	TGTGCCAGCAGCTTGGATCGGAGCGAGCAGTACTTC	CASSLDRSEQYF
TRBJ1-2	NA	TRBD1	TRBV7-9	TGTGCCAGCAGCCCCCGGACAGGGAACTATGGCTACACCTTC	CASSPRTGNYGYTF
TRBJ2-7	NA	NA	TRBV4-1	TGCGCCAGCAGCCAGATAGCGTCGGAGAACTCCTACGAGCAGTACTTC	CASSQIASENSYEQYF
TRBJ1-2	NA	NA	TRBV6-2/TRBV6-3	TGTGCCAGCAGTTACTGGCAGGGGAGTAACTATGGCTACACCTTC	CASSYWQGSNYGYTF
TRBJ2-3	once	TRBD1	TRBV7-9	TGTGCCAGCAGCTTCGAAAGCTTCCGGGACAGGGACCGATCGCAGTATTTT	CASSFESFRDRDRSQYF
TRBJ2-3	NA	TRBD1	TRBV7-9	TGTGCCAGCAGCCGACTCCGACAGGGACCTAGCACAGATACGCAGTATTTT	CASSRLRQGPSTDTQYF
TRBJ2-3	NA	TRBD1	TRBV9	TGTGCCAGCAGTGAGACAGGGGGTACCAGCACAGATACGCAGTATTTT	CASSETGGTSTDTQYF
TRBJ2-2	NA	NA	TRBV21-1	TGTGCCAGCAGGAAAAGACTAGCGGGGGATACCGGGGAGCTGTTTTTT	CASRKRLAGDTGELFF
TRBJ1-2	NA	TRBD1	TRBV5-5	TGTGCCAGCAGTTTGAACAGGGGAGGCTACACCTTC	CASSLNRGGYTF
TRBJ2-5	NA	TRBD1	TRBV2	TGTGCCAGCAGTTCCAGACAGGGCAGAGAGACCCAGTACTTC	CASSSRQGRETQYF
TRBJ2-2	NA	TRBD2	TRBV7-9	TGTGCCAGCAGCCAAGGAGCGGGGTTCTACACCGGGGAGCTGTTTTTT	CASSQGAGFYTGELFF
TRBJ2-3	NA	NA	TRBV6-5	TGTGCCAGCAGGAGGGAAGTTACAGATACGCAGTATTTT	CASRREVTDTQYF
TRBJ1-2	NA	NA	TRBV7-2	TGTGCCAGCAGCTTAGAGGCGCAACCCCGGGGCTATGGCTACACCTTC	CASSLEAQPRGYGYTF
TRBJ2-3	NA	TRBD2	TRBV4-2	TGTGCCAGCAGCCAAGATACTAGCGGGGTCACAGATACGCAGTATTTT	CASSQDTSGVTDTQYF
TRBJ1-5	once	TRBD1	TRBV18	TGTGCCAGCTCAGGAAGACAGGGGCTTAGCAATCAGCCCCAGCATTTT	CASSGRQGLSNQPQHF
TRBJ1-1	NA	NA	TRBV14	TGTGCCAGCAGCCACGACAGAGAAACGTTTAGCACTGAAGCTTTCTTT	CASSHDRETFSTEAFF